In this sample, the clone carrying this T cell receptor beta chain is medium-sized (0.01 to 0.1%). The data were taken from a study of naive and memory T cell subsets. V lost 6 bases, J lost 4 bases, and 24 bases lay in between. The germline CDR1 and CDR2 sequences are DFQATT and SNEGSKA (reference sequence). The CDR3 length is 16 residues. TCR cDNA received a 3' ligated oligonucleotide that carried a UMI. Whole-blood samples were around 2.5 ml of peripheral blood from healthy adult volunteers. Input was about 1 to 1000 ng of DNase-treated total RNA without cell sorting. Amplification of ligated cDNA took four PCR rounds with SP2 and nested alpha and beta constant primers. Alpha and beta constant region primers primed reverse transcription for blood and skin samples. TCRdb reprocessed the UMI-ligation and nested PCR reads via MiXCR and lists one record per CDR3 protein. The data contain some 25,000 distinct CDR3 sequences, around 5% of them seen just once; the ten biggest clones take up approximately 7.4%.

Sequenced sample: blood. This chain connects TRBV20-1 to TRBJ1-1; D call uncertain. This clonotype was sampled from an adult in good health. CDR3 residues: CSAPRRARLRSTEAFF. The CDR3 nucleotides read TGCAGTGCCCCTCGGCGGGCAAGACTTAGGAGCACTGAAGCTTTCTTT.